The 27 T cell receptor beta chains below come from one sample, sequenced in a study of blood T cell repertoires in COVID-19. Method: immunoSEQ multiplex PCR; TCRdb's copy keeps in-frame clones and lacks some. The sample has 450,000 to 500,000 clones; around 85% are singletons. Sequenced input: peripheral blood. The receptors come from a human donor in a cohort sampled during active COVID-19.

The chain carries TRBV7-9 and TRBJ2-7, with 13 nucleotides matching TRBD2. Germline trimming cut 6 bases from V and 0 bases from J; bases unmatched to any gene: 11. CDR3 length equals 18 residues. CDR1 and CDR2 from the germline V gene are SEHNR and FQNEAQ (reference sequence). CDR3 loop: CASRRGLAGDLYSYEQYF. The DNA for the CDR3 is TGTGCCAGCAGACGAGGACTAGCGGGAGACCTGTACTCCTACGAGCAGTACTTC.

V and J are TRBV29-1 and TRBJ2-1, with D unresolved. This CDR3 contains 13 residues. CDR1 and CDR2 (germline): SQVTM, ANQGSEA. V was clipped by 0 bases and J by 6 bases, with 9 bases between them. The chain's CDR3 is CSVEEWAGNEQFF. In nucleotides, the CDR3 is TGCAGCGTTGAAGAGTGGGCTGGCAATGAGCAGTTCTTC.

The J gene is TRBJ1-2, the V gene TRBV23-1, with D maybe TRBD1 (6 bases). TRBV23-1 is labeled an ORF, and its function is uncertain. The CDR3 runs 16 residues. V lost 4 bases and J lost 0, with 15 bases in between. The CDR3 DNA is TGCGCCAGCAGTCCGAAACAGGGCCTAACTAACTATGGCTACACCTTC. Its protein is CASSPKQGLTNYGYTF.

The chain joins TRBV3-1 (or the pseudogene TRBV3-2) to TRBJ1-1; TRBD1 aligns across 8 bases. The V gene end was trimmed by 3 bases and the J gene end by 4 bases; junction bases not matched to a gene: 4. CDR1 and CDR2 (germline): LGHDT, YNNKEL (reference sequence). The CDR3 spans 14 residues. The CDR3 loop is CASSHRDRRTEAFF. CDR3 sequence (DNA): TGTGCCAGCAGCCACCGGGACAGGCGCACTGAAGCTTTCTTT.

The chain uses TRBV11-2 and TRBJ1-6, with TRBD1 identical over 9 bases. Germline CDR1 reads SGHAT; CDR2 reads FQNNGV. This CDR3 has 16 amino acids. V trimming: 3 bases; J trimming: 10 bases; junction bases outside the gene matches: 10. As DNA, the CDR3 is TGTGCCAGCAGCTTTTCAACAGGGGGCGTTCGGTCACCCCTCCACTTT. Protein: CASSFSTGGVRSPLHF.

V and J are TRBV7-8 and TRBJ1-5; D might be TRBD1 (5 bases). This CDR3 region has 17 residues. Germline CDR1 is SGHVS and CDR2 is FQNEAQ. The V end was cut by 3 bases, the J end by 3 bases, with 18 bases between. For the CDR3, the DNA is TGTGCCAGCAGCTTTGGTTGGGGCGGCAGGGACAATCAGCCCCAGCATTTT. Protein: CASSFGWGGRDNQPQHF.

A note on this clone: This sample includes further DNA sequences coding for the same CDR3. The chain uses TRBV20-1 and TRBJ2-5; D uncertain. This CDR3 contains 11 residues. CDR1 and CDR2 from the germline V gene are DFQATT and SNEGSKA (reference sequence). The V and J ends lost 3 bases and 5 bases respectively, with 7 bases between them. In DNA form, the CDR3 reads TGCAGTGCTAGTTCGGAGGAGACCCAGTACTTC. Protein product: CSASSEETQYF.

The chain is built from TRBV28 and TRBJ2-3; TRBD2 is a possible D gene (6 bases). The CDR3 totals 17 residues. V lost 7 bases to trimming and J lost 2 bases, with 22 bases between them. Germline V lookup: CDR1 MDHEN, CDR2 SYDVKM. The CDR3 nucleotides are TGTGCCAGCATCATGAGGAGGGCAGCTCATACCACAGATACGCAGTATTTT. Protein: CASIMRRAAHTTDTQYF.

This chain joins TRBV5-1 and TRBJ2-3; 8 bases match TRBD1. Germline CDR1 and CDR2: SGHRS and YFSETQ. The CDR3 runs 17 residues. Trimming took 2 bases from V and 2 from J; bases not matched to a gene: 10. The CDR3 DNA follows: TGCGCCAGCAGCTTCCGACAGGGGATTGGAGTCACAGATACGCAGTATTTT. Translated, it gives CASSFRQGIGVTDTQYF.

The chain is built from TRBV27 and TRBJ2-7; 10 bases fit TRBD1. V shed 5 bases, J shed 3 bases, and the junction held 7 bases outside the gene matches. Per germline, CDR1 MNHEY and CDR2 SMNVEV (reference sequence). The CDR3 is 15 amino acids. The CDR3 DNA sequence: TGTGCCAGCAGTCTATTCCGGGACAGGGGCTACGAGCAGTACTTC. It codes for CASSLFRDRGYEQYF.

The CDR3 DNA sequence: TGTGCCAGCAGCACCCGGACAGGGGCAGGTGCTAACTATGGCTACACCTTC. Translating gives CASSTRTGAGANYGYTF. The genes are TRBV11-2 and TRBJ1-2, with 9 bases lining up with TRBD1. The junction had 10 bases not matched to a gene; V was cut back by 5 bases and J by 0 bases. Germline lookup yields CDR1 SGHAT and CDR2 FQNNGV. The CDR3 is made up of 17 amino acids.

The chain recombines TRBV19 with TRBJ1-1, with TRBD1 as a possible D gene (5 bases). Trimming pared 7 bases from V and 4 bases from J, leaving 13 bases between. The germline V gene encodes CDR1 LNHDA and CDR2 SQIVND (reference sequence). The CDR3 spans 13 residues. CDR3 region: CASNQQVFTEAFF. The CDR3 DNA sequence: TGTGCCAGTAACCAACAGGTTTTCACTGAAGCTTTCTTT. The full variable domain, with the rest looked up from reference TRBV19 and TRBJ1-1, is DGGITQSPKYLFRKEGQNVTLSCEQNLNHDAMYWYRQDPGQGLRLIYYSQIVNDFQKGDIAEGYSVSREKKESFPLTVTSAQKNPTAFYLCASNQQVFTEAFFGQGTRLTVV.

V is TRBV5-1 and J is TRBJ2-7, with a possible D match to TRBD1 (6 bases). V gave up 1 base and J gave up 7 bases, with 9 bases separating them. Germline V lookup: CDR1 SGHRS, CDR2 YFSETQ. The CDR3 length is 12 residues. CDR3: CASSLQGLEQYF. CDR3 sequence (DNA): TGCGCCAGCAGCTTGCAGGGGTTAGAGCAGTACTTC.

This rearrangement joins TRBV6-5 to TRBJ2-3; D is possibly TRBD1 (6 bases). V dropped 7 bases and J dropped 1 base, with 15 bases sitting between them. The length of the CDR3 is 15 residues. From germline, CDR1 is MNHEY and CDR2 SVGAGI. The CDR3 sequence is CASTLNKGGTDTQYF. In DNA, the CDR3 is TGTGCCAGCACCCTAAATAAGGGGGGCACAGATACGCAGTATTTT.

The chain has TRBV5-6 and TRBJ2-7; TRBD2 might be the D (5 bases). Trimming removed 1 base from V and 2 bases from J, with 13 bases in between. The V gene's germline CDR1 is SGHDT and CDR2 YYEEEE. The CDR3 runs 15 residues. CDR3 sequence: CASSLYEGLTYEQYF. CDR3 DNA sequence: TGTGCCAGCAGCTTGTACGAGGGCCTGACCTACGAGCAGTACTTC.

The chain has TRBV19 and TRBJ1-4; D ambiguous. This CDR3 region has 14 residues. The ends were cut back, 5 bases at V and 5 bases at J, with 12 bases in the middle. Germline assignment: CDR1 LNHDA and CDR2 SQIVND (reference sequence). The CDR3 here is CASSSGEFNEKLFF. DNA of the CDR3: TGTGCCAGTAGTTCTGGAGAATTCAATGAAAAACTGTTTTTT.

V and J are TRBV2 and TRBJ2-1, with 9 positions matching TRBD2. The germline CDR1 and CDR2 sequences are SNHLY and FYNNEI. This CDR3 spans 13 amino acids. V lost 11 bases, J lost 5 bases, and 7 bases stayed unmatched. CDR3 sequence: CAGTSPGNNEQFF. The CDR3 bases are TGTGCCGGGACTAGCCCGGGTAACAATGAGCAGTTCTTC.

V and J are TRBV6-5 and TRBJ2-7, with TRBD1 identical over 9 bases. The CDR3 covers 15 residues. CDR1 and CDR2 (germline): MNHEY, SVGAGI. The J segment lost 3 bases and the V segment lost 6 bases, leaving 9 bases of the junction unmatched. CDR3 sequence: CASSQDRGISYEQYF. In DNA form, the CDR3 reads TGTGCCAGCAGCCAAGACAGGGGGATCAGCTACGAGCAGTACTTC.

This clone was picked up one time. This sequence joins TRBV30 and TRBJ1-1; D may be TRBD1 (5 bases). CDR3 length: 11 amino acids. With 8 bases removed from V and 6 bases from J, the gap between germline ends came to 13 bases. Looked up from germline, CDR1 is GTSNPN and CDR2 is SVGIG (reference sequence). Here the CDR3 DNA reads TGTGCCAGAAACAGGCCCCCTGAAGCTTTCTTT. This codes for CARNRPPEAFF.

Only one count was recorded for this clone. CDR3 in DNA: TGTGCCACCAGTGATTCCTCGGCAGGGATTTTTAGTGGCTACACCTTC. Translating gives CATSDSSAGIFSGYTF. The chain is built from TRBV24-1 and TRBJ1-2; D possibly corresponds to TRBD1 (5 bases). Trimming removed 2 bases from V and 7 bases from J, with 19 bases in between. There are 16 residues in the CDR3. CDR1 is KGHDR, CDR2 SFDVKD, per germline.

This clone was seen a few times. This rearrangement joins TRBV3-1 (or the pseudogene TRBV3-2) to TRBJ2-3; TRBD2 might be the D (7 bases). The V gene lost 0 bases and the J gene lost 4 bases, with 14 bases spanning the gap. Germline V gene lookup returns CDR1 LGHDT and CDR2 YNNKEL (reference sequence). CDR3 length: 16 residues. CDR3 sequence (DNA): TGTGCCAGCAGCCAAGATCGGGGGGCGATCCCAGATACGCAGTATTTT. This gives the protein CASSQDRGAIPDTQYF.

The rearrangement joins TRBV5-1 to TRBJ2-1, with 10 bases lining up with TRBD2. V lost 4 bases to trimming and J lost 8 bases; unmatched junction nucleotides: 9. The CDR3 totals 15 residues. Germline CDR1 and CDR2: SGHRS and YFSETQ. The DNA for the CDR3 is TGCGCCAGCAGCCTATCTAGCGGGAGCACGGATGAGCAGTTCTTC. It translates to CASSLSSGSTDEQFF.

CDR3 DNA sequence: TGTGCCAGCAGCAAAGCGGTCGGGACTAGCGGGAGGCCGTGTGTGGAGCTGTTTTTT. Its protein is CASSKAVGTSGRPCVELFF. This chain links TRBV21-1 with TRBJ2-2; TRBD2 is the table's D call, not checked against the DNA. TRBV21-1 is marked as a pseudogene. The CDR3 extends over 19 amino acids.

This clone was detected only a few times. This sequence joins TRBV19 and TRBJ1-5; maybe TRBD1 (5 bases). The germline CDR1 and CDR2 sequences are LNHDA and SQIVND (reference sequence). Trimming shortened V by 3 bases and J by 1 base, and 10 bases separated the two germline ends. The CDR3 runs to 15 residues. The CDR3 nucleotides are TGTGCCAGTAGTATTGACAGAACCAGCAATCAGCCCCAGCATTTT. Encoded protein: CASSIDRTSNQPQHF.

This sequence joins TRBV18 and TRBJ1-5; D is perhaps TRBD1 (6 bases). Germline CDR1 reads KGHSH; CDR2 reads LQKENI. This CDR3 contains 14 residues. Trimming left V 4 bases short and J 3 bases short, with 10 bases between. In nucleotides, the CDR3 is TGTGCCAGCTCACTACAGGGAGTCAATCAGCCCCAGCATTTT. It codes for CASSLQGVNQPQHF.

This clone was seen only a few times. V and J are TRBV11-2 and TRBJ2-3, with 8 nucleotides matching TRBD2. V was pared by 5 bases and J by 6 bases, with 13 bases of the junction left unmatched. Germline V gene data show CDR1 as SGHAT and CDR2 as FQNNGV. CDR3 size: 16 residues. In DNA, the CDR3 is TGTGCCAGCAGCGGGGTGGGCGGGAGGATGGAGGATACGCAGTATTTT. Amino acid sequence: CASSGVGGRMEDTQYF.

The chain recombines TRBV28 with TRBJ1-1, with a tentative D call TRBD1 (6 bases). This CDR3 is 12 amino acids long. V lost 5 bases, J lost 10 bases, and 14 bases lay in between. CDR1 and CDR2 (germline): MDHEN, SYDVKM. CDR3 DNA: TGTGCCAGCAGTGACCCCCCAGGGGTAGCTTTCTTT. Translation gives CASSDPPGVAFF.